The rows below give T cell receptor beta chains drawn from one sample of a study of blood T cell repertoires in COVID-19. Sequencing was performed with immunoSEQ multiplex PCR; in TCRdb, only in-frame clones are kept and a portion is missing. Of about 80,000 clones in the sample, around 92% were seen once. The source material was peripheral blood. The receptors were gathered from a woman aged 50 to 60 in a cohort sampled during active COVID-19. Each CDR3 is given with its conserved first and last residue. The order of the fields is J gene, V gene, D gene, clone size, CDR3 DNA, CDR3 protein. A D gene is named only where the DNA matches it firmly. Clone size is stated in some rows and not others, as once, few, many or a class when expanded.

TRBJ2-2 | TRBV6-1 | - | - | TGTGCCAGCAGTGAGAATATAATAGGGGGGAACACCGGGGAGCTGTTTTTT | CASSENIIGGNTGELFF
TRBJ2-3 | TRBV6-1 | - | - | TGTGCCAGCAGTATCGGGAGCAGGGGGACAGATACGCAGTATTTT | CASSIGSRGTDTQYF
TRBJ2-2 | TRBV3-1/TRBV3-2 | TRBD2 | - | TGTGCCAGCAGCCAAGGTAGCGGGGCATACACCGGGGAGCTGTTTTTT | CASSQGSGAYTGELFF
TRBJ2-7 | TRBV27 | TRBD2 | - | TGTGCCAGCAGTTTAAGACTAGCGGGACCTTCTTACGAGCAGTACTTC | CASSLRLAGPSYEQYF
TRBJ1-2 | TRBV29-1 | TRBD1 | - | TGCAGCGTTGAAAACCCGACAGGGGGACGGTATGGCTACACCTTC | CSVENPTGGRYGYTF
TRBJ1-1 | TRBV28 | - | - | TGTGCCAGCAAAGGGGGAGGGGCGATGGACACTGAAGCTTTCTTT | CASKGGGAMDTEAFF
TRBJ1-4 | TRBV3-1/TRBV3-2 | - | - | TGTGCCAGCAGCCAAGGGGCGGGGGCTAGGGGTGAAAAACTGTTTTTT | CASSQGAGARGEKLFF
TRBJ2-1 | TRBV7-2 | TRBD2 | - | TGTGCCAGCAGCTTATATGGACTAGCGAGTGAGCAGTTCTTC | CASSLYGLASEQFF
TRBJ2-3 | TRBV6-1 | TRBD2 | - | TGTGCCAGCAGTGGTTCCGCTTTACTAGCGGGAGGTAGCACAGATACGCAGTATTTT | CASSGSALLAGGSTDTQYF
TRBJ1-5 | TRBV7-2 | - | - | TGTGCCAGCAGCTCCTATAGCAATCAGCCCCAGCATTTT | CASSSYSNQPQHF
TRBJ1-6 | TRBV11-2 | - | - | TGTGCCAGCAGCGGGGGGGCGACTACCTATAATTCACCCCTCCACTTT | CASSGGATTYNSPLHF
TRBJ2-1 | TRBV27 | TRBD2 | - | TGTGCCAGCACCTCTAGCGGAAGATTCTCCTACAATGAGCAGTTCTTC | CASTSSGRFSYNEQFF
TRBJ1-5 | TRBV28 | TRBD1 | - | TGTGCCAGCAGTGAAGACAGGGTTGATCAGCCCCAGCATTTT | CASSEDRVDQPQHF
TRBJ1-2 | TRBV27 | TRBD1 | once | TGTGCCAGCAGTTTACGGGACAGGGGCTATGGCTACACCTTC | CASSLRDRGYGYTF
TRBJ2-7 | TRBV11-3 | TRBD1 | - | TGTGCCAGTCGAGAGGGGGACAGCTGGGACGAGCAGTACTTC | CASREGDSWDEQYF
TRBJ1-2 | TRBV10-3 | TRBD1 | - | TGTGCCATCAGTGATCGAAATATGAGGGACAGTACTCCTGGCTACACCTTC | CAISDRNMRDSTPGYTF
TRBJ2-3 | TRBV19 | TRBD2 | - | TGTGCCAGTAGTATAGCACTAGCGGGTTTGGATACGCAGTATTTT | CASSIALAGLDTQYF
TRBJ2-5 | TRBV3-1/TRBV3-2 | TRBD2 | - | TGTGCCAGCACCGGGGGCGGGAGGGCCGAGGAGACCCAGTACTTC | CASTGGGRAEETQYF
TRBJ2-1 | TRBV19 | - | - | TGTGCCAGTAGCTATACAGGGAATGAGCAGTTCTTC | CASSYTGNEQFF
TRBJ1-1 | TRBV29-1 | - | - | TGCAGCTGGGGGGGTGACAACACTGAAGCTTTCTTT | CSWGGDNTEAFF
TRBJ2-3 | TRBV29-1 | TRBD2 | - | TGCAGCGTTGCATCCCCCCTAGCGGGAGGTCCTAGCACAGATACGCAGTATTTT | CSVASPLAGGPSTDTQYF
TRBJ1-1 | TRBV27 | - | once | TGTGCCAGCAGAGGGGGATGGAACACTGAAGCTTTCTTT | CASRGGWNTEAFF
TRBJ2-7 | TRBV6-5 | - | - | TGTGCCAGCAGTACTAGTTTACGCGACGAGCAGTACTTC | CASSTSLRDEQYF
TRBJ2-3 | TRBV7-6 | - | - | TGTGCCAGCAGCTTACGGAGGGATTGGTCGGGTACGCAGTATTTT | CASSLRRDWSGTQYF
TRBJ2-1 | TRBV2 | - | - | TGTGCCAGCAGAGTCGCAGCCCTCGAGCGGCAGTTCTTC | CASRVAALERQFF
TRBJ2-7 | TRBV5-1 | TRBD2 | - | TGCGCCAGCAGCATAGGGACTAGCGGGAGCCACGAGCAGTACTTC | CASSIGTSGSHEQYF
TRBJ1-2 | TRBV9 | - | - | TGTGCCAGCACCATGAACAAACGGGAGGGAAACTATGGCTACACCTTC | CASTMNKREGNYGYTF
TRBJ2-5 | TRBV28 | - | once | TGTGCCAGCAGTACCTCGACAACCCCGCAAGAGACCCAGTACTTC | CASSTSTTPQETQYF
TRBJ1-6 | TRBV10-3 | TRBD1 | - | TGTGCCATCAGTGAGGTCGGAGGGGGCAATTCACCCCTCCACTTT | CAISEVGGGNSPLHF
TRBJ2-3 | TRBV5-4 | TRBD1 | few | TGTGCCAGCAGATCACGGGACAGGGGGGCCGATACGCAGTATTTT | CASRSRDRGADTQYF
TRBJ2-1 | TRBV18 | TRBD2 | once | TGTGCCAGCTCGACTAGCGGGTACCAAGACAATGAGCAGTTCTTC | CASSTSGYQDNEQFF
TRBJ1-2 | TRBV3-1/TRBV3-2 | TRBD1 | - | TGTGCCAGCAGCCAAATACCACAGGGGGGTGGCTACACCTTC | CASSQIPQGGGYTF
TRBJ1-5 | TRBV10-3 | TRBD1 | - | TGTGCCACCCTTCCGGGACAGGGATATCGTCAGCCCCAGCATTTT | CATLPGQGYRQPQHF
TRBJ2-7 | TRBV4-1 | TRBD1 | - | TGCGCCAGCAGCGGTCGACAGGGCGGCGAGCAGTACTTC | CASSGRQGGEQYF
TRBJ1-2 | TRBV3-1/TRBV3-2 | TRBD1 | - | TGTGCCAGCAGCCAAGAGGCACAGGGGTTTGGTGGCTACACCTTC | CASSQEAQGFGGYTF
TRBJ2-7 | TRBV7-9 | TRBD1 | - | TGTGCCAGCAGCTCAACCGAGGACAGGCCCTACGAGCAGTACTTC | CASSSTEDRPYEQYF
TRBJ1-5 | TRBV4-2 | - | few | TGTGCCAGCAGCCAAAGGAGGGGTCAGCCCCAGCATTTT | CASSQRRGQPQHF
TRBJ2-5 | TRBV2 | TRBD2 | - | TGTGCCAGCAGTGAAGTAGGGTTGGGGAGGGAAGAGACCCAGTACTTC | CASSEVGLGREETQYF
TRBJ2-3 | TRBV10-3 | TRBD2 | - | TGTGCCATCAGACAGCCTAGCGGTAGCACAGATACGCAGTATTTT | CAIRQPSGSTDTQYF
TRBJ1-4 | TRBV20-1 | - | once | TGCAGTGCTAGTCACAGGCGGACCGAATACCGAATATCTGAAAAACTGTTTTTT | CSASHRRTEYRISEKLFF
TRBJ2-3 | TRBV27 | TRBD1 | - | TGTGCCAGCAGCTACGGGACAGCCCGTCATACGCAGTATTTT | CASSYGTARHTQYF
TRBJ1-1 | TRBV4-1 | - | - | TGCGCCAGCAGCCAAGTAACCGGACATATCACTGAAGCTTTCTTT | CASSQVTGHITEAFF
TRBJ1-4 | TRBV7-9 | - | - | TGTGCCAGCAGCTTAGCACTCCCTAATGAAAAACTGTTTTTT | CASSLALPNEKLFF
TRBJ2-7 | TRBV5-6 | - | - | TGTGCCAGCAGCTTCCAGATCCCTGACGAGCAGTACTTC | CASSFQIPDEQYF
TRBJ1-2 | TRBV27 | - | - | TGTGCCAGCAGTCAATGGGAAAGGGGTGGCTACACCTTC | CASSQWERGGYTF
TRBJ1-2 | TRBV6-5 | - | - | TGTGCCAGCAGTTACGCTCGCAGGGTGACCTATGGCTACACCTTC | CASSYARRVTYGYTF
TRBJ1-6 | TRBV11-2 | TRBD1 | - | TGTGCCAGCCGGTGGGGACAGGGGAATTCACCCCTCCACTTT | CASRWGQGNSPLHF
TRBJ1-2 | TRBV15 | TRBD1 | - | TGTGCCACCAGCAGACAGGGGGTGGGCTATGGCTACACCTTC | CATSRQGVGYGYTF
TRBJ1-5 | TRBV6-5 | - | - | TGTGCCAGCGCCGGGGGGAGTTTTGGCAATCAGCCCCAGCATTTT | CASAGGSFGNQPQHF
TRBJ2-2 | TRBV7-2 | TRBD2 | - | TGTGCCAGCAGCTTAGGGGTGACTAGCGGCACCGGGGAGCTGTTTTTT | CASSLGVTSGTGELFF
TRBJ2-1 | TRBV4-1 | TRBD1 | - | TGCGCCAGCAGCCAGCCGCTAGGACAGGGAGATGAGCAGTTCTTC | CASSQPLGQGDEQFF
TRBJ2-7 | TRBV5-8 | TRBD2 | - | TGTGCCAGCAACATATGGGAGGGCTCCTACGAGCAGTACTTC | CASNIWEGSYEQYF
TRBJ1-2 | TRBV2 | - | - | TGTGCCAGCAGTGTGGGCGGGGGCTATGGCTACACCTTC | CASSVGGGYGYTF
TRBJ1-2 | TRBV3-1/TRBV3-2 | TRBD1 | - | TGTGCCAGCAGCCAAGCACCTCAGGGGGCGCAGGGCTATGGCTACACCTTC | CASSQAPQGAQGYGYTF
TRBJ1-3 | TRBV27 | - | - | TGTGCCAGCAGTCGGGGGACGACTGGGAACACCATATATTTT | CASSRGTTGNTIYF
TRBJ2-1 | TRBV28 | TRBD2 | - | TGTGCCAGCAGTCCCTGGGGGACTAGCGTAAACAATGAGCAGTTCTTC | CASSPWGTSVNNEQFF
TRBJ2-1 | TRBV2 | TRBD2 | - | TGTGCCAGCAACTATCAACTAGCGGGGGGGCCCAACAATGAGCAGTTCTTC | CASNYQLAGGPNNEQFF
TRBJ2-1 | TRBV7-9 | TRBD1 | - | TGTGCCAGCAGCTCCAGACAGGGAAGCTGGAATGAGCAGTTCTTC | CASSSRQGSWNEQFF
TRBJ2-3 | TRBV10-1 | TRBD1 | - | TGCGCCAGCAGTGAGGCAGGGGACAGAGATACGCAGTATTTT | CASSEAGDRDTQYF